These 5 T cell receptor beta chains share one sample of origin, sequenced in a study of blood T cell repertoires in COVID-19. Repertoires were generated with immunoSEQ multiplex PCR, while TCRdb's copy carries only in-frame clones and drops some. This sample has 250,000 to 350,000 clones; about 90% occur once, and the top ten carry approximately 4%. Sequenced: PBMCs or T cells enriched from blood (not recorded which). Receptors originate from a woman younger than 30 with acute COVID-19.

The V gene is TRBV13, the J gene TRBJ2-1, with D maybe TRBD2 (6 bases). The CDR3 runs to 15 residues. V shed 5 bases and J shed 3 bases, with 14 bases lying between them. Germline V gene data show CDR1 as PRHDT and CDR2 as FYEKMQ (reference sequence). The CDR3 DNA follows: TGTGCCAGCAGCCTCGAGGAGGGATTCTACAATGAGCAGTTCTTC. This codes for CASSLEEGFYNEQFF.

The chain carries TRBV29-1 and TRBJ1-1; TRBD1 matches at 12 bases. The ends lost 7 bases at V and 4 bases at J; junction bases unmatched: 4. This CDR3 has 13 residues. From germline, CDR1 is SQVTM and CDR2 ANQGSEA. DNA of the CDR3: TGCAGCGCCGCGGGACAGGGGGCCACTGAAGCTTTCTTT. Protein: CSAAGQGATEAFF.

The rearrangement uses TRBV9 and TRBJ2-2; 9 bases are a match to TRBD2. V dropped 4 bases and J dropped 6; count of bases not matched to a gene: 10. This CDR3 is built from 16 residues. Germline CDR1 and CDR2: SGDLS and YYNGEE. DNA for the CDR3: TGTGCCAGCAGCCCCCTCTTGGCGGGAGGGTCCGGGGAGCTGTTTTTT. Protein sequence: CASSPLLAGGSGELFF.

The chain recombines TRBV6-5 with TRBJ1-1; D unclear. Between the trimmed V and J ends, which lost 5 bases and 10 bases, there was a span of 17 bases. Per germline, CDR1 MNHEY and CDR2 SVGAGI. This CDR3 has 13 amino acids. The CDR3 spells CASSPDARRGAFF. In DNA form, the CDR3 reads TGTGCCAGCAGTCCGGACGCCCGGCGGGGAGCTTTCTTT.

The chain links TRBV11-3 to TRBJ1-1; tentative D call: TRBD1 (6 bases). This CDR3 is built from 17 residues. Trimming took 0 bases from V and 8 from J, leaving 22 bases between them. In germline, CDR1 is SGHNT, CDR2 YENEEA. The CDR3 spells CASSLEWGQARVLEAFF. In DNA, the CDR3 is TGTGCCAGCAGCTTAGAATGGGGGCAGGCCCGGGTTTTGGAAGCTTTCTTT.